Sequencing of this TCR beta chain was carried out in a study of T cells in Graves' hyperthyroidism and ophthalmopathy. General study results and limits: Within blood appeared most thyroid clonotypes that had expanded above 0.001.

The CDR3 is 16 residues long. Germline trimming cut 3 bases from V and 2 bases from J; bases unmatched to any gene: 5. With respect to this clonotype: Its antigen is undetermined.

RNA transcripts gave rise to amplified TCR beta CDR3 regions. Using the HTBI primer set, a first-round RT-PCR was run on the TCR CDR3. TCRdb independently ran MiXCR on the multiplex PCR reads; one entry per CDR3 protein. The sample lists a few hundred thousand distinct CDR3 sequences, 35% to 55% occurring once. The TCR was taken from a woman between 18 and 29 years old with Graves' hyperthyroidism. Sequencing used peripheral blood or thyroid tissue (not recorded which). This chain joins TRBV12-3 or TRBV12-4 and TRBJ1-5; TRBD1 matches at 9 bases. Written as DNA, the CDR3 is TGTGCCAGCAGTTTTCAGGACAGGGGACGCAATCAGCCCCAGCATTTT. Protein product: CASSFQDRGRNQPQHF.